The 18 T cell receptor beta chains given below trace back to one sample, sequenced in a study of spatial heterogeneity in lung cancer. TCRdb redid the calling of the 5' RACE reads with MiXCR, one entry per CDR3 protein. The sample lists about 17,000 distinct CDR3 sequences, roughly a fifth occurring once. Time point indicated: sample taken at primary tumor resection. The sequenced material consisted of unsorted whole RNA from tumor, nontumor lung or frozen PBMC. Here the sequenced sample was PBMCs, taken at surgery. All receptors derive from a female donor with early-stage non-small cell lung cancer.

This clonotype has ten or more counts. V gene TRBV7-9 combines with J gene TRBJ1-4, with TRBD1 as a possible D gene (6 bases). The germline V gene has CDR1 SEHNR and CDR2 FQNEAQ (reference sequence). The V gene lost 4 bases and the J gene lost 6 bases, with 15 bases spanning the gap. The CDR3 is made up of 15 amino acids. CDR3 protein: CASSSNRVVHEKLFF. CDR3 sequence (DNA): TGTGCCAGCAGCTCTAACAGGGTCGTACATGAAAAACTGTTTTTT.

This chain joins TRBV30 and TRBJ2-3; D is possibly TRBD2 (6 bases). Germline V gene data show CDR1 as GTSNPN and CDR2 as SVGIG (reference sequence). V lost 2 bases and J lost 1, with 10 bases in between. This CDR3 has 14 residues. CDR3 bases: TGTGCCTGGAGTCCGGGACTGGGCACAGATACGCAGTATTTT. Its translation: CAWSPGLGTDTQYF.

This clonotype showed up many times. V is TRBV20-1 and J is TRBJ2-1; 10 bases are a match to TRBD2. Germline CDR1 is DFQATT and CDR2 is SNEGSKA (reference sequence). Trimming removed 3 bases from V and 4 bases from J; junction bases left unmatched: 3. This CDR3 region has 14 residues. CDR3 sequence reads: CSASLAGDYNEQFF. The CDR3 bases are TGCAGTGCTAGTCTAGCGGGGGATTACAATGAGCAGTTCTTC.

This clonotype is classed as medium-sized. V is TRBV10-3 and J is TRBJ1-3; D uncertain. CDR1 is ENHRY and CDR2 is SYGVKD in the germline V gene. CDR3 length: 13 residues. With 6 bases removed from V and 1 base from J, the gap between germline ends came to 7 bases. Written as DNA, the CDR3 is TGTGCCATCAGGACGCAGTCTGGAAACACCATATATTTT. Protein: CAIRTQSGNTIYF.

This clonotype was detected ten times or more. The chain combines TRBV4-1 with TRBJ2-3; D is ambiguous. V lost 0 bases to trimming and J lost 0 bases, with 4 bases between them. From germline, CDR1 is MGHRA and CDR2 YSYEKL. This CDR3 is 14 amino acids long. CDR3 in amino acids: CASSQDPSTDTQYF. CDR3 coding DNA: TGCGCCAGCAGCCAAGACCCAAGCACAGATACGCAGTATTTT.

This clonotype ranks as medium-sized. V and J are TRBV20-1 and TRBJ2-2, with unresolved D. Germline loops: CDR1 DFQATT, CDR2 SNEGSKA (reference sequence). The CDR3 loop spans 12 amino acids. Here the CDR3 reads CTLRRGTGELFF. The CDR3 region has the DNA TGCACTCTGAGGCGTGGTACCGGGGAGCTGTTTTTT.

Sample share makes this clonotype medium-sized. The chain combines TRBV29-1 with TRBJ1-2, with D unclear. Germline V gives CDR1 SQVTM, CDR2 ANQGSEA. CDR3 size: 14 residues. V dropped 7 bases and J dropped 1 base, with 16 bases sitting between them. CDR3: CSARSHAGNYGYTF. As DNA, the CDR3 is TGCAGCGCCAGGTCCCATGCGGGTAACTATGGCTACACCTTC.

This clonotype was recorded only once. This chain connects TRBV7-2 to TRBJ2-7; D is undetermined. The CDR3 is made up of 14 amino acids. CDR1 SGHTA and CDR2 FQGNSA come from the germline V gene. The germline V and J ends were trimmed by 4 bases and 2 bases, with 12 bases remaining between them. CDR3 sequence (DNA): TGTGCCAGCAGCTCTTGGACCGCCACCTACGAGCAGTACTTC. This gives the protein CASSSWTATYEQYF. The full variable domain, with the rest looked up from reference TRBV7-2 and TRBJ2-7, is GAGVSQSPSNKVTEKGKDVELRCDPISGHTALYWYRQSLGQGLEFLIYFQGNSAPDKSGLPSDRFSAERTGGSVSTLTIQRTQQEDSAVYLCASSSWTATYEQYFGPGTRLTVT.

A few counts support this clonotype. This chain links TRBV18 with TRBJ2-5, with 7 bases lining up with TRBD1. This CDR3 has 14 residues. CDR1 and CDR2 (germline): KGHSH, LQKENI. The V segment lost 3 bases and the J segment 7 bases; nucleotides outside the gene matches: 8. The CDR3 DNA reads as TGTGCCAGCTCACCGACAGGGTCTGGTGGGACCCAGTACTTC. It codes for CASSPTGSGGTQYF. Complete variable domain (other parts from reference TRBV18 and TRBJ2-5): NAGVMQNPRHLVRRRGQEARLRCSPMKGHSHVYWYRQLPEEGLKFMVYLQKENIIDESGMPKERFSAEFPKEGPSILRIQQVVRGDSAAYFCASSPTGSGGTQYFGPGTRLLVL.

This clonotype was observed many times. V is TRBV6-2 or TRBV6-3 and J is TRBJ2-1; 8 nucleotides align to TRBD2. In germline, CDR1 is MNHEY, CDR2 SVGEGT. The J segment lost 8 bases and the V segment lost 5 bases, leaving 11 bases of the junction unmatched. The CDR3 is made up of 15 amino acids. As DNA, the CDR3 is TGTGCCAGCAGTCACCAGAGCGGGAGATTCGATGAGCAGTTCTTC. It yields the protein CASSHQSGRFDEQFF.

This clonotype was recorded a few times. This chain joins TRBV20-1 and TRBJ2-2; 8 nucleotides line up with TRBD1. The trim removed 0 bases at V and 6 bases at J, leaving 9 bases unmatched. Germline CDR1 reads DFQATT; CDR2 reads SNEGSKA (reference sequence). This CDR3 is built from 16 residues. DNA of the CDR3: TGCAGTGCTAGAGACCTAGGACAGGGCGGGCCCGGGGAGCTGTTTTTT. Translation gives CSARDLGQGGPGELFF.

This clonotype was counted many times. The genes are TRBV29-1 and TRBJ2-3, with D uncertain. V dropped 7 bases and J dropped 2 bases, with 13 bases sitting between them. This CDR3 is built from 13 residues. CDR1 is SQVTM and CDR2 is ANQGSEA in the germline V gene. CDR3 protein: CSGKVDFTDTQYF. In DNA form, the CDR3 reads TGCAGCGGTAAAGTCGACTTCACAGATACGCAGTATTTT.

The sample holds a few counts of this clonotype. This could be a read error, since a much larger clone is one nucleotide away. This sequence joins TRBV11-2 and TRBJ2-2; 9 bases align to TRBD2. Germline V lookup: CDR1 SGHAT, CDR2 FQNNGV. This CDR3 has 18 amino acids. The CDR3 DNA reads as TGTGTCAGCAGCCCCCGGATCTCTAGCGGGATTGGCACCGGGGAGCTGTTTTTT. Its translation: CVSSPRISSGIGTGELFF.

This clonotype has ten or more counts. The chain recombines TRBV20-1 with TRBJ2-7, with D possibly called TRBD1 or TRBD2 (5 bases each). Trimming took off 6 bases at V and 2 bases at J, with 5 bases between the two ends. The CDR3 runs to 10 residues. Germline-derived CDR1 and CDR2 are DFQATT and SNEGSKA (reference sequence). This CDR3 reads CSAGAYEQYF. The CDR3 nucleotides read TGCAGTGCGGGGGCCTACGAGCAGTACTTC.

This clonotype showed up many times. The chain employs TRBV7-2 and TRBJ2-1, with TRBD2 matching over 7 bases. The junction had 12 bases not matched to a gene; V was cut back by 5 bases and J by 8 bases. The CDR3 consists of 15 residues. The germline V gene has CDR1 SGHTA and CDR2 FQGNSA. CDR3 nucleotides: TGTGCCAGCAGCCGTAAGGGTGGCGGGAGTCATGAGCAGTTCTTC. This sequence encodes CASSRKGGGSHEQFF.

The sample holds one count of this clonotype. The gene calls are TRBV20-1 and TRBJ2-3, with 7 bases aligning to TRBD2. The CDR3 is 15 amino acids. Germline V gives CDR1 DFQATT, CDR2 SNEGSKA (reference sequence). With V trimmed by 3 bases and J by 1 base, 7 bases remained unmatched. The CDR3 coding sequence is TGCAGTGCTAGTTCTGCGGGGGATCGCACAGATACGCAGTATTTT. Protein product: CSASSAGDRTDTQYF.

Written as DNA, the CDR3 is TGTGCCAGCAGTTTTCCTCTAGCGGGCCGGACGCAGTATTTT. This gives the protein CASSFPLAGRTQYF. V and J are TRBV12-3 or TRBV12-4 and TRBJ2-3; TRBD2 aligns across 8 bases. The CDR3 extends over 14 amino acids. Germline trimming cut 3 bases from V and 9 bases from J; bases unmatched to any gene: 8.

Within the sample, this clonotype is medium-sized. The gene calls are TRBV12-3 or TRBV12-4 and TRBJ1-2; D gene unclear. The CDR3 extends over 12 amino acids. V lost 6 bases to trimming and J lost 8 bases, with 13 bases between them. In nucleotides, the CDR3 is TGTGCCAGCAGCCCTTTAGAGGAGGGCTACACCTTC. Amino acids: CASSPLEEGYTF.